The subject of this entry is one TCR beta chain. What it binds is not known. The sample originates from a study of Ad26.COV2.S vaccination and SARS-CoV-2 variants. Study-level background: Dosing was one shot or two shots 56 days apart.

Overall study findings and caveats: It is possible that the TCR breadth and depth analyses underestimated the total T cell responses.

The CDR3 covers 14 residues. Trimming at V came to 4 bases and at J to 4 bases, leaving 6 bases not matched to a gene. Germline V gene sequence: CDR1 SGHDN, CDR2 FVKESK. The treatment here: around 19 received Ad26.COV2.S at low or high dose, single or two shots; about 5 received placebo; per-sample allocation not given. Sampling was done on day 63 after the first vaccine or placebo injection. This adult donor, from Boston, was 18-55 years old. TCRdb's table, derived via immunoSEQ multiplex PCR, lists solely in-frame clones and lacks some. The data contain approximately 350,000 clones, around 86% of them singletons.

The V and J genes are TRBV14 and TRBJ2-7; 8 bases map to TRBD2. The material was peripheral blood, obtained in a trial of Ad26.COV2.S vaccine versus placebo. The origin of this receptor is a person between 18 and 65 years old who received the Ad26.COV2.S COVID-19 vaccine or a placebo. The CDR3 DNA sequence: TGTGCCAGCAGCCCCGGGGGGGCCCCGTACGAGCAGTACTTC. Its protein product is CASSPGGAPYEQYF.